Below, 19 T cell receptor beta chains from the same sample are listed, as sequenced in a study of cytotoxic CD8 clonotypes in ibrutinib-treated CLL. This table comes from immunoSEQ multiplex PCR, and its TCRdb copy is limited to in-frame clones, with some not included. The sample lists about 130,000 clones; 84% were seen once. Sequencing used PBMCs, obtained after 24 months of ibrutinib treatment. The receptors were sampled from a human donor with chronic lymphocytic leukemia.

V is TRBV30 and J is TRBJ1-2; the D is unclear. The CDR3 has 10 residues. The germline CDR1 and CDR2 sequences are GTSNPN and SVGIG (reference sequence). V was pared by 7 bases and J by 1 base, with 4 bases between. The CDR3 DNA is TGTGCCTCGTATAACTATGGCTACACCTTC. As protein: CASYNYGYTF.

This chain connects TRBV6-5 to TRBJ2-2; TRBD2 matches 8 bases. Germline V gene lookup returns CDR1 MNHEY and CDR2 SVGAGI. The CDR3 loop spans 14 amino acids. The trim removed 2 bases at V and 4 bases at J, leaving 0 bases unmatched. The CDR3 DNA sequence: TGTGCCAGCAGTTACCGGGGGGGCACCGGGGAGCTGTTTTTT. It specifies CASSYRGGTGELFF.

This clone was seen a handful of times. The chain joins TRBV20-1 to TRBJ1-2, with D tentatively TRBD1 (5 bases). V was trimmed by 5 bases and J by 4 bases, leaving 8 bases between them. Germline V gene data show CDR1 as DFQATT and CDR2 as SNEGSKA (reference sequence). The CDR3 is 11 amino acids. The CDR3 DNA is TGCAGTGCTGCGGACATCTATGGCTACACCTTC. It translates to CSAADIYGYTF.

The chain is built from TRBV7-6 and TRBJ2-5; 9 positions match TRBD1. J lost 5 bases, V lost 5 bases, and 12 bases had no gene match. The germline CDR1 and CDR2 sequences are SGHVS and FNYEAQ. The CDR3 runs to 16 residues. The DNA of the CDR3 is TGTGCCAGCAGCCCAACCGGGACAGGGTTAGAGGAGACCCAGTACTTC. This codes for CASSPTGTGLEETQYF.

This chain joins TRBV7-3 and TRBJ2-1, with a tentative D call TRBD2 (6 bases). This CDR3 is built from 16 residues. CDR1 SGHTA and CDR2 FQGTGA come from the germline V gene. The V end lost 4 bases, the J end lost 0 bases, and 13 bases lay between the germline ends. CDR3 DNA sequence: TGTGCCAGCAGCTCCGTAGCGGATCCCTCCTACAATGAGCAGTTCTTC. Residues: CASSSVADPSYNEQFF.

The rearrangement links TRBV6-5 to TRBJ1-5, with TRBD1 matching 12 bases. CDR3 length: 15 residues. CDR1 MNHEY and CDR2 SVGAGI come from the germline V gene. Trimming cost V 5 bases and J 7 bases; bases outside gene matches: 6. The CDR3, as DNA: TGTGCCAGCAGTCCGGGACAGGGGGCGAAACAGCCCCAGCATTTT. It is translated as CASSPGQGAKQPQHF.

The chain recombines TRBV6-1 with TRBJ1-1; the match to TRBD1 covers 7 bases. Germline CDR1 reads MNHNS; CDR2 reads SASEGT. The CDR3 loop spans 13 amino acids. The V gene end was trimmed by 2 bases and the J gene end by 6 bases; junction bases not matched to a gene: 3. CDR3 loop: CASSESQGAEAFF. CDR3 nucleotide sequence: TGTGCCAGCAGTGAAAGCCAGGGGGCTGAAGCTTTCTTT.

The V call is TRBV19, the J call TRBJ1-1; possibly TRBD1 for D (6 bases). The length of the CDR3 is 13 residues. V was trimmed by 7 bases and J by 7 bases, leaving 16 bases between them. From germline, CDR1 is LNHDA and CDR2 SQIVND (reference sequence). CDR3 region: CASMRTEGSEAFF. The DNA for the CDR3 is TGTGCCAGTATGCGGACAGAGGGGAGTGAAGCTTTCTTT.

This chain links TRBV9 with TRBJ1-5; 7 nucleotides match TRBD1. Germline loops: CDR1 SGDLS, CDR2 YYNGEE. V gave up 2 bases and J gave up 5 bases; unmatched junction bases: 4. The CDR3 is 14 amino acids. The CDR3 DNA is TGTGCCAGCAGCGTTGAGGGGGCCGATCAGCCCCAGCATTTT. Amino acid sequence: CASSVEGADQPQHF.

Only a few counts were recorded for this clone. This chain joins TRBV4-2 and TRBJ1-3, with 7 bases fitting TRBD1. The CDR3 has 15 amino acids. Germline CDR1 is LGHNA and CDR2 is YNFKEQ. J gave up 2 bases and V 1 base, and 2 bases lay outside the gene matches. Written as DNA, the CDR3 is TGTGCCAGCAGCCAAGTTACAGGGGCTGGAAACACCATATATTTT. As protein: CASSQVTGAGNTIYF.

V gene TRBV5-1 combines with J gene TRBJ2-1, with TRBD1 identical over 7 bases. The CDR3 loop spans 14 amino acids. CDR1 SGHRS and CDR2 YFSETQ come from the germline V gene. Trimming removed 1 base from V and 16 bases from J; junction bases left unmatched: 14. The CDR3 DNA follows: TGCGCCAGCAGCTTGCCTAGCACAGGGGAAGCTCCTTTCTTC. It translates to CASSLPSTGEAPFF.

Ten or more counts support this clone. CDR3 region: CASSLSSREQFF. The CDR3 DNA reads as TGTGCCAGCAGTCTATCGTCCCGCGAGCAGTTCTTC. The rearrangement links TRBV13 to TRBJ2-1; D not certain. The ends were cut back, 6 bases at V and 10 bases at J, with 13 bases in the middle. CDR3 length: 12 amino acids. CDR1 and CDR2 from the germline V gene are PRHDT and FYEKMQ (reference sequence).

This chain links TRBV7-9 with TRBJ2-1, with 10 bases fitting TRBD2. The CDR3 length is 14 residues. Trimming at V came to 6 bases and at J to 5 bases, leaving 4 bases not matched to a gene. CDR1 SEHNR and CDR2 FQNEAQ come from the germline V gene (reference sequence). The CDR3 loop reads CASSYGTSDNEQFF. The CDR3 bases are TGTGCCAGCAGTTACGGGACTAGCGACAATGAGCAGTTCTTC.

CDR3: CALTRAPDTEAFF. DNA of the CDR3: TGTGCCCTCACGAGGGCCCCGGACACTGAAGCTTTCTTT. The V and J genes are TRBV10-3 and TRBJ1-1, with unresolved D. Trimming left V 11 bases short and J 3 bases short, with 16 bases between. The CDR3 extends over 13 amino acids. CDR1 ENHRY and CDR2 SYGVKD come from the germline V gene.

The rearrangement joins TRBV10-3 to TRBJ2-7; 10 bases fit TRBD1. The V gene's germline CDR1 is ENHRY and CDR2 SYGVKD. V shed 4 bases and J 0 bases; nucleotides not matched to a gene: 6. The CDR3 consists of 16 residues. CDR3 region: CAISASGTGDSYEQYF. The CDR3 coding sequence is TGTGCCATCAGTGCCTCCGGGACAGGGGACTCCTACGAGCAGTACTTC.

The chain joins TRBV19 to TRBJ1-6, with 7 bases fitting TRBD1. This CDR3 is built from 14 residues. Looked up from germline, CDR1 is LNHDA and CDR2 is SQIVND (reference sequence). After removal of 8 bases from V and 9 bases from J, the junction contained 10 bases not matched to a gene. CDR3 region: CASQETGHRSPLHF. The CDR3, as DNA: TGTGCCAGTCAAGAGACAGGGCATCGTTCACCCCTCCACTTT.

This chain links TRBV29-1 with TRBJ2-2; possibly TRBD1 or TRBD2 for D (6 bases each). V shed 6 bases and J shed 5 bases, with 19 bases lying between them. Per the germline V gene, CDR1 is SQVTM and CDR2 is ANQGSEA. This CDR3 region has 15 residues. The CDR3 loop is CSVGEAGVYTGELFF. In DNA form, the CDR3 reads TGCAGCGTCGGGGAGGCAGGGGTATATACCGGGGAGCTGTTTTTT.

This clone was seen just once. The V gene is TRBV6-4, the J gene TRBJ2-3; no clear D. Germline CDR1 is MRHNA and CDR2 is SNTAGT. V was clipped by 2 bases and J by 0 bases, with 9 bases between them. The CDR3 has 15 amino acids. The CDR3 loop reads CASSDVGTSTDTQYF. CDR3 nucleotide sequence: TGTGCCAGCAGTGACGTGGGAACTAGCACAGATACGCAGTATTTT.

The chain is built from TRBV30 and TRBJ2-2; D is undetermined. The CDR3 extends over 11 amino acids. Germline V gene data show CDR1 as GTSNPN and CDR2 as SVGIG (reference sequence). V lost 3 bases and J 9 bases, leaving 8 bases between the germline ends. The DNA for the CDR3 is TGTGCCTGGAGAGCAGTAAGGGAGCTGTTTTTT. Its protein product is CAWRAVRELFF.